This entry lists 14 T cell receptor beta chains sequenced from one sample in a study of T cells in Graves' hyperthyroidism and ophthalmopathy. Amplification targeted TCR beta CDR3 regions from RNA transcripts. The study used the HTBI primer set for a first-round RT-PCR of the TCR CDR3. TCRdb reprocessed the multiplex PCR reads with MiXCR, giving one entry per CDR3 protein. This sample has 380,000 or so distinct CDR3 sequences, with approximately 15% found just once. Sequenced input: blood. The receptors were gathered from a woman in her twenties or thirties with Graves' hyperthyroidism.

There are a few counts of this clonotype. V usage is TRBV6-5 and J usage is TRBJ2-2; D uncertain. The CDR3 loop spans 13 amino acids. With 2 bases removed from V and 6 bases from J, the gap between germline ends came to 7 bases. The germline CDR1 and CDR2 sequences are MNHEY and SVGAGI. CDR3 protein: CASSYREAGELFF. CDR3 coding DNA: TGTGCCAGCAGTTACCGCGAAGCCGGGGAGCTGTTTTTT.

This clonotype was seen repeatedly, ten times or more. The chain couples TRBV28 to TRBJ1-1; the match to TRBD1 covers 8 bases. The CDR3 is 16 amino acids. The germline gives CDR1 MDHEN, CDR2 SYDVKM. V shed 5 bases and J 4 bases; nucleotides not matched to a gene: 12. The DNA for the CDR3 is TGTGCCAGCAGTCCGGGGACAGGAGGGGGTGGCACTGAAGCTTTCTTT. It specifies CASSPGTGGGGTEAFF.

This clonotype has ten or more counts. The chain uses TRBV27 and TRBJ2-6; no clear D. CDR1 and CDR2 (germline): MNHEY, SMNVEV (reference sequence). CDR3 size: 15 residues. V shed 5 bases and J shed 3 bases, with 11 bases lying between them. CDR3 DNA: TGTGCCAGCAGTGAAAACCCTATTGGGGCCAACGTCCTGACTTTC. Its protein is CASSENPIGANVLTF. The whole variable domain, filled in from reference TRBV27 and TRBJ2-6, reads EAQVTQNPRYLITVTGKKLTVTCSQNMNHEYMSWYRQDPGLGLRQIYYSMNVEVTDKGDVPEGYKVSRKEKRNFPLILESPSPNQTSLYFCASSENPIGANVLTFGAGSRLTVL.

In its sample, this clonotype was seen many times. Here the CDR3 DNA reads TGTGCCAGCAGCTGGGGGCGAGATGAGCAGTTCTTC. Protein: CASSWGRDEQFF. The V call is TRBV7-9, the J call TRBJ2-1, with D maybe TRBD1 (6 bases). Germline values: CDR1 SEHNR, CDR2 FQNEAQ (reference sequence). Trimming left V 4 bases short and J 8 bases short, with 9 bases between. This CDR3 contains 12 residues.

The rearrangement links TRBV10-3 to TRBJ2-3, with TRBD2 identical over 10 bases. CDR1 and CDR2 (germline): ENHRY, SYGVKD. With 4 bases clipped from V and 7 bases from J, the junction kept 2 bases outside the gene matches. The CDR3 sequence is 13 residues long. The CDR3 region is CAISGTSGNTQYF. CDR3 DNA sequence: TGTGCCATCAGTGGGACTAGCGGTAATACGCAGTATTTT.

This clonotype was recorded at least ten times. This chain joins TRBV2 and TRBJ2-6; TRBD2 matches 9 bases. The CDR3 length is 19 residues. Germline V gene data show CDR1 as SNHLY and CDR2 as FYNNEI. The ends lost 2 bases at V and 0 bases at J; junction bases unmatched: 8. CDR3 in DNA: TGTGCCAGCAGTGAATTAGTAGCGGGAGCCCGCTCTGGGGCCAACGTCCTGACTTTC. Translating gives CASSELVAGARSGANVLTF.

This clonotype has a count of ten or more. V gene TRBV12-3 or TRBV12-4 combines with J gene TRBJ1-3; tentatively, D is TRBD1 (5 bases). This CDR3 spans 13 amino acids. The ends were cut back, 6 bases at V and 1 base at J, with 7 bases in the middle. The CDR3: CASSRDSGNTIYF. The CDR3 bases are TGTGCCAGCAGCAGGGATTCTGGAAACACCATATATTTT.

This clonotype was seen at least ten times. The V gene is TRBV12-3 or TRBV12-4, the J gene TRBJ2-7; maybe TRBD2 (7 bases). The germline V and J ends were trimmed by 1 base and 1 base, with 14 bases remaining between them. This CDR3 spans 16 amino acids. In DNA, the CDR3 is TGTGCCAGCAGTTTAGGCCCGAGGGGGGGGTCCTACGAGCAGTACTTC. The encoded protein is CASSLGPRGGSYEQYF.

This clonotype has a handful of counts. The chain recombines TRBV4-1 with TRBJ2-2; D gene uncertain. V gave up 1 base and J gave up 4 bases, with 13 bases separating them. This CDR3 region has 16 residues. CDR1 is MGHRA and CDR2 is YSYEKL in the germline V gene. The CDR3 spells CASSQAPIRSTGELFF. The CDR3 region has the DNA TGCGCCAGCAGCCAAGCCCCTATCAGGAGCACCGGGGAGCTGTTTTTT.

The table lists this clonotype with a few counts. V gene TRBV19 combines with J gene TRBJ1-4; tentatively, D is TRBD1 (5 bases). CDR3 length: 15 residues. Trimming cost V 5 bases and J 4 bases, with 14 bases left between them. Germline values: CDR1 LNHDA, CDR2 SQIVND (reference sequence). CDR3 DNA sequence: TGTGCCAGTAGTGCAAGACAGACCGATAATGAAAAACTGTTTTTT. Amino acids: CASSARQTDNEKLFF.

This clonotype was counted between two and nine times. CDR3 residues: CASAPTSGRSGELFF. CDR3 sequence (DNA): TGTGCCAGCGCACCGACTAGCGGGAGATCCGGGGAGCTGTTTTTT. This chain connects TRBV5-5 to TRBJ2-2, with TRBD2 identical over 12 bases. Looked up from germline, CDR1 is SGHKS and CDR2 is YYEKEE (reference sequence). The CDR3 length is 15 residues. V lost 7 bases, J lost 6 bases, and 7 bases stayed unmatched.

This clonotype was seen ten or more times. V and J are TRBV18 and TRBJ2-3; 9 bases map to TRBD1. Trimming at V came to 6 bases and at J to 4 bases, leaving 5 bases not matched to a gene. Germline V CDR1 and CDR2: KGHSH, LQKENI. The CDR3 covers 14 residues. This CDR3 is CASSRDRDPDTQYF. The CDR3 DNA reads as TGTGCCAGCTCTCGGGACAGGGATCCAGATACGCAGTATTTT.

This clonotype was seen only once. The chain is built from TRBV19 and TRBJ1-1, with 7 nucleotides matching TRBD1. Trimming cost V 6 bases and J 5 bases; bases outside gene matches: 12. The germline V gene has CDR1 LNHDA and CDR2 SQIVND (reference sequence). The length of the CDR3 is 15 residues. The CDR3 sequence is CASSWTGSSRTEAFF. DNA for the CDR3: TGTGCCAGTAGCTGGACAGGCTCGTCGAGGACTGAAGCTTTCTTT.

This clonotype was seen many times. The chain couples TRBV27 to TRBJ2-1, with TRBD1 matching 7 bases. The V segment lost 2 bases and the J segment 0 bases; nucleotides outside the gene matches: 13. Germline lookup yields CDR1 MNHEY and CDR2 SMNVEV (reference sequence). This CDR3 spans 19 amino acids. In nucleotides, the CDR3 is TGTGCCAGCAGTTTAAGGCTACTGGGACAGATGAGCTCCTACAATGAGCAGTTCTTC. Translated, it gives CASSLRLLGQMSSYNEQFF.